The 7 T cell receptor beta chains below were found in one sample sequenced in a study of Ad26.COV2.S vaccination and SARS-CoV-2 variants. Treatment defined: around 19 received Ad26.COV2.S at low or high dose, single or two shots; roughly five received placebo; per-sample allocation not given. Sampling was performed 63 days after the first vaccine or placebo injection. Libraries were prepared by immunoSEQ multiplex PCR; TCRdb keeps only in-frame clonotypes and omits some of them. The sample comprises 330,000 or so clones, about nine tenths of which are singletons, and 4.5% to 5.5% rests with the top ten. The sequenced sample was peripheral blood, obtained in a trial of Ad26.COV2.S vaccine versus placebo. These receptors all stem from a person between 18 and 59 years old who received the Ad26.COV2.S COVID-19 vaccine or a placebo.

The rearrangement links TRBV19 to TRBJ1-6; D might be TRBD1 (6 bases). The CDR3 totals 18 residues. Germline lookup yields CDR1 LNHDA and CDR2 SQIVND (reference sequence). Trimming cost V 5 bases and J 4 bases, with 21 bases left between them. CDR3 nucleotide sequence: TGTGCCAGTAGTTCCTCTTTGGACAGCGGCCCATATAATTCACCCCTCCACTTT. It encodes CASSSSLDSGPYNSPLHF.

This chain joins TRBV2 and TRBJ2-7, with unresolved D. V dropped 1 base and J dropped 5 bases, with 6 bases sitting between them. CDR1 and CDR2 from the germline V gene are SNHLY and FYNNEI. The CDR3 is made up of 12 amino acids. CDR3 protein: CASSEGRNEQYV. CDR3 sequence (DNA): TGTGCCAGCAGTGAAGGGAGAAACGAGCAGTACGTC.

The rearrangement uses TRBV7-9 and TRBJ2-5; a weak D match, TRBD1 (5 bases). The germline gives CDR1 SEHNR, CDR2 FQNEAQ (reference sequence). The CDR3 loop spans 15 amino acids. V was trimmed by 3 bases and J by 0 bases, leaving 11 bases between them. The CDR3 loop is CASSLGQVDQETQYF. Written as DNA, the CDR3 is TGTGCCAGCAGCTTGGGGCAGGTAGACCAAGAGACCCAGTACTTC.

This chain uses TRBV7-9 with TRBJ1-3; D remains ambiguous. Between the trimmed V and J ends, which lost 5 bases and 5 bases, there was a span of 7 bases. The CDR3 consists of 12 residues. Looked up from germline, CDR1 is SEHNR and CDR2 is FQNEAQ (reference sequence). The CDR3 loop is CASSQGRNTIYF. The CDR3 DNA reads as TGTGCCAGCAGCCAAGGAAGAAACACCATATATTTT.

This sequence joins TRBV7-2 and TRBJ1-2, with a tentative D call TRBD1 (5 bases). V lost 6 bases and J 4 bases, leaving 18 bases between the germline ends. The CDR3 contains 15 residues. The germline V gene has CDR1 SGHTA and CDR2 FQGNSA. The CDR3 is CASSSTGAAGYGYTF. CDR3 nucleotides: TGTGCCAGCAGTTCCACCGGGGCAGCTGGCTATGGCTACACCTTC.

V is TRBV15 and J is TRBJ1-5; TRBD1 is a possible D gene (5 bases). CDR3 length equals 16 residues. Germline CDR1 is LNHNV and CDR2 is YYDKDF (reference sequence). Deletions cut 1 base from V and 2 bases from J, with 12 bases between. The CDR3 coding sequence is TGTGCCACCAGCAGAGGGGGCGCGGATGGCAATCAGCCCCAGCATTTT. This translates into CATSRGGADGNQPQHF.

The rearrangement links TRBV18 to TRBJ1-1; D uncertain. V was cut by 3 bases and J by 5 bases, with 13 bases left in between. This CDR3 has 14 amino acids. The V gene's germline CDR1 is KGHSH and CDR2 LQKENI. CDR3 bases: TGTGCCAGCTCACCGTTCGAGGGAGGGACTGAAGCTTTCTTT. Translation: CASSPFEGGTEAFF.